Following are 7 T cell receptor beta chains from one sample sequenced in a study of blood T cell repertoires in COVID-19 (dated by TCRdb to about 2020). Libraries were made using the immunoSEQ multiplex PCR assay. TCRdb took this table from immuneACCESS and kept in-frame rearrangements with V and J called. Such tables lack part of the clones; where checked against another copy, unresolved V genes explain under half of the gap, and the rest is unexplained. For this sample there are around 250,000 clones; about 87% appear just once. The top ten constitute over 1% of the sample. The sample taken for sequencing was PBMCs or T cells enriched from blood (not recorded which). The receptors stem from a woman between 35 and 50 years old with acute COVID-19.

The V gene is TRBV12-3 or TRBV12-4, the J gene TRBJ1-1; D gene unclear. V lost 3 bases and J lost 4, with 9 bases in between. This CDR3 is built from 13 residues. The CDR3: CASSFISGTEAFF. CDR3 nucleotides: TGTGCCAGCAGTTTTATTAGCGGCACTGAAGCTTTCTTT.

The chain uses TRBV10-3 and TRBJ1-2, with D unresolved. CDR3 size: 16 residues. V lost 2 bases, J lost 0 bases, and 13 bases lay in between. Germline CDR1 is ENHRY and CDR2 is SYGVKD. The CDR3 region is CAISEGITATNYGYTF. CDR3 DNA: TGTGCCATCAGTGAGGGTATAACAGCTACTAACTATGGCTACACCTTC.

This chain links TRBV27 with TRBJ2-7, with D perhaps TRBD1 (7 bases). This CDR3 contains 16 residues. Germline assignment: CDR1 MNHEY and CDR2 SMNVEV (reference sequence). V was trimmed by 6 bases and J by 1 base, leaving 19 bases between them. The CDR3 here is CASREAGQPPSYEQYF. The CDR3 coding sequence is TGTGCCAGCAGAGAGGCGGGACAGCCACCTTCCTACGAGCAGTACTTC.

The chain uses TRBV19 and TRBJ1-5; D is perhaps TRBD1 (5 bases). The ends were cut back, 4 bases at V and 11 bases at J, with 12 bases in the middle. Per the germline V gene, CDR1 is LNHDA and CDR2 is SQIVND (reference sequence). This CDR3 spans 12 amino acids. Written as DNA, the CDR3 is TGTGCCAGTAGTACAGTGCGGGGGACCCAGCATTTT. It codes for CASSTVRGTQHF.

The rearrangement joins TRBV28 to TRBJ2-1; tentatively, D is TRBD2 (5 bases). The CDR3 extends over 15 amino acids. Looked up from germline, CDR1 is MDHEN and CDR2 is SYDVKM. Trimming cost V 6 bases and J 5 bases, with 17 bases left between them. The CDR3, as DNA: TGTGCCAGCAGGGCTGGGAGTAGCGTTAACAATGAGCAGTTCTTC. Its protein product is CASRAGSSVNNEQFF.

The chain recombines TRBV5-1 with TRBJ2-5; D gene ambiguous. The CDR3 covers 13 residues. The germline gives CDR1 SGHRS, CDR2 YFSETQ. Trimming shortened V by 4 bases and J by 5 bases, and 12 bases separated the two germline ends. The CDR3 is CASSPYFRETQYF. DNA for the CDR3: TGCGCCAGCAGCCCCTACTTCCGGGAGACCCAGTACTTC.

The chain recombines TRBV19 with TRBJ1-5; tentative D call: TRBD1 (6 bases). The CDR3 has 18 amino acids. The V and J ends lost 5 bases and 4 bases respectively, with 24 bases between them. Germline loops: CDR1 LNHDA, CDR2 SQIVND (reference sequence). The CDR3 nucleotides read TGTGCCAGTAGTCCCGAAATTCTCCACAGGGTCGCAAATCAGCCCCAGCATTTT. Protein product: CASSPEILHRVANQPQHF.